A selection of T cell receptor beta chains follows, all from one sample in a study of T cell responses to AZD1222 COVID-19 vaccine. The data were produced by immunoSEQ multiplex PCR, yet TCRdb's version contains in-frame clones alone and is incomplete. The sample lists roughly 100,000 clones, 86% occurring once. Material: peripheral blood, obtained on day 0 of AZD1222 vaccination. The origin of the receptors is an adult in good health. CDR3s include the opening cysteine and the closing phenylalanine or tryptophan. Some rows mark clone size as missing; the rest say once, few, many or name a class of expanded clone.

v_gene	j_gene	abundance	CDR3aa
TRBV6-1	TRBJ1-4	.	CASSDDGTGNEKLFF
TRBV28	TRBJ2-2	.	CASSRDGGFGELFF
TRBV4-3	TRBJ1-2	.	CASSQEAGGYTF
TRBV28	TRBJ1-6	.	CASSLGVRSNSPLHF
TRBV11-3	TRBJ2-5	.	CASSQGGGRETQYF
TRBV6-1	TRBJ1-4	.	CASSETRATNEKLFF
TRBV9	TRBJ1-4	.	CASSVASANEKLFF
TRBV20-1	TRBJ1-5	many	CSASVKQNQPQHF
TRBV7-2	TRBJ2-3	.	CASSLWTSGTDTQYF
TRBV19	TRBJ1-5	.	CASSFPNRQPQHF
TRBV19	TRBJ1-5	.	CASRIQDRGNQPQHF
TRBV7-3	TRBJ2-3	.	CASSLVGGRAGDTQYF
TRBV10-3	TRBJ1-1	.	CASGGQGSSEAFF
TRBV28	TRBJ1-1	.	CASSLGGVTEAFF
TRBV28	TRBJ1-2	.	CASIPAVRGGGYTF
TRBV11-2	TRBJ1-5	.	CASSPRGGGGQPQHF
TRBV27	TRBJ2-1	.	CASSLLAGEVNEQFF
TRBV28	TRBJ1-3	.	CASSLNFPGQSGNTIYF
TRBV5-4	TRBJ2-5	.	CASSSPGDMETQYF
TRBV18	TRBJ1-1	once	CASSEGQGNTEAFF
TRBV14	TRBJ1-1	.	CASSRLTGRGTEAFF
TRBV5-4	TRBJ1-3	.	CASSADLPSSGNTIYF
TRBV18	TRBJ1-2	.	CASSRGADANYGYTF
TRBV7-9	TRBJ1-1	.	CASWTGADTEAFF
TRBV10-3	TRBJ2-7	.	CAISDRWGEQYF
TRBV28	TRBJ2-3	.	CASNAEIDTQYF
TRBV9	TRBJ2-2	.	CASSVVSLALTGELFF
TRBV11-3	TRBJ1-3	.	CASSLTDGNTIYF
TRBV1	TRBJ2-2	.	CTSSQRGTQGTGELFF
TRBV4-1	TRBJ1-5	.	CASSQPSGGKVDQPQHF
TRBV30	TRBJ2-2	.	CAWGTGVNTGELFF
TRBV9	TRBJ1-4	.	CASSVGSGGPNEKLFF
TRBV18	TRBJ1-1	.	CASSLSMNTEAFF
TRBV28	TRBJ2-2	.	CASSLLELFF
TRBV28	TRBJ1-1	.	CASSLNWAGSLNTEAFF